This passage covers 7 T cell receptor beta chains from one sample sequenced in a study of identifying expanded T cells in peripheral blood. The repertoire was sequenced with immunoSEQ multiplex PCR; TCRdb's copy has only in-frame clones and lacks some. The table lists around 90,000 clones, 70% to 90% of them singletons. The source material was blood. These receptors came from a person aged 18 to 70 in good health.

CDR3 bases: TGTGCCAGCCCGGACTCTTACGAGCAGTACTTC. Residues: CASPDSYEQYF. This chain connects TRBV27 to TRBJ2-7; D perhaps matches TRBD2 (5 bases). The V end lost 8 bases, the J end lost 4 bases, and 9 bases lay between the germline ends. This CDR3 is 11 amino acids long. Germline values: CDR1 MNHEY, CDR2 SMNVEV (reference sequence).

This chain links TRBV27 with TRBJ2-7, with D possibly being TRBD1 or TRBD2 (5 bases each). The CDR3 is 14 residues long. Germline CDR1 MNHEY, CDR2 SMNVEV (reference sequence). V shed 5 bases and J shed 7 bases, with 18 bases lying between them. The CDR3 spells CASSTGPFGVEQYF. The CDR3 nucleotides read TGTGCCAGCAGTACGGGACCCTTTGGCGTTGAGCAGTACTTC.

The chain carries TRBV15 and TRBJ1-1; TRBD1 is a possible D gene (6 bases). Germline-derived CDR1 and CDR2 are LNHNV and YYDKDF (reference sequence). This CDR3 has 15 residues. Trimming took 3 bases from V and 0 from J, leaving 11 bases between them. The DNA for the CDR3 is TGTGCCACCAGCAGCCACAGGGACGTGAACACTGAAGCTTTCTTT. This sequence encodes CATSSHRDVNTEAFF.

This rearrangement joins TRBV4-2 to TRBJ1-6, with D possibly matching TRBD1 (6 bases). CDR1 and CDR2 (germline): LGHNA, YNFKEQ. The CDR3 sequence is 15 residues long. V was shortened by 4 bases and J by 7 bases, with 14 bases between the two germline ends. The DNA for the CDR3 is TGTGCCAGCAGCCCAGACAGACAGGTCAATTCACCCCTCCACTTT. Translating gives CASSPDRQVNSPLHF.

This clone occurred a few times. CDR3 residues: CASSLSPGVNNEQYF. The CDR3 DNA sequence: TGTGCCAGCAGTTTATCCCCAGGGGTTAACAACGAGCAGTACTTC. The rearrangement uses TRBV27 and TRBJ2-7; TRBD1 might be the D (6 bases). The CDR3 runs to 15 residues. Per germline, CDR1 MNHEY and CDR2 SMNVEV (reference sequence). The ends were cut back, 0 bases at V and 5 bases at J, with 14 bases in the middle.

V and J are TRBV19 and TRBJ1-2; D not certain. CDR1 is LNHDA and CDR2 is SQIVND in the germline V gene (reference sequence). The CDR3 loop spans 11 amino acids. CDR3 residues: CVSRSNYGYTF. DNA for the CDR3: TGTGTGTCTCGATCTAACTATGGCTACACCTTC.

This chain connects TRBV11-2 to TRBJ2-7; 10 bases align to TRBD2. Germline CDR1 reads SGHAT; CDR2 reads FQNNGV. The CDR3 length is 14 residues. Unmatched junction bases numbered 8, after V lost 5 bases and J lost 7 bases. The CDR3, as DNA: TGTGCCAGCAGCCCCAGACTAGCGGGCGGAGAGCAGTACTTC. It specifies CASSPRLAGGEQYF.